This T cell receptor beta chain stems from a study of blood T cell repertoires in COVID-19. Study background: Whether acute or convalescent, the COVID-19 samples came from the United States, Italy and Spain. T cells, B-cell-depleted T cells, or PBMCs provided the cDNA or gDNA that served as material.

In the authors' workflow: How many nucleated cells were present was estimated from reference gene primer amplification. TCRdb's copy holds only in-frame clones and misses some; the assay was immunoSEQ multiplex PCR. V, J and clone size are those of that table, while D and trimming were read from the DNA. Among fewer than 100,000 clones listed, 80% to 90% were seen once. There are 12 residues in the CDR3. Germline CDR1 reads KGHSH; CDR2 reads LQKENI. The ends were cut back, 6 bases at V and 3 bases at J, with 8 bases in the middle. The sequencing input was peripheral blood. The receptor was derived from a human donor in a cohort sampled during active COVID-19. The J gene is TRBJ1-2, the V gene TRBV18; perhaps TRBD1 as D (6 bases). Written as DNA, the CDR3 is TGTGCCAGCTCCAGGGGCGACTATGGCTACACCTTC. As protein: CASSRGDYGYTF.